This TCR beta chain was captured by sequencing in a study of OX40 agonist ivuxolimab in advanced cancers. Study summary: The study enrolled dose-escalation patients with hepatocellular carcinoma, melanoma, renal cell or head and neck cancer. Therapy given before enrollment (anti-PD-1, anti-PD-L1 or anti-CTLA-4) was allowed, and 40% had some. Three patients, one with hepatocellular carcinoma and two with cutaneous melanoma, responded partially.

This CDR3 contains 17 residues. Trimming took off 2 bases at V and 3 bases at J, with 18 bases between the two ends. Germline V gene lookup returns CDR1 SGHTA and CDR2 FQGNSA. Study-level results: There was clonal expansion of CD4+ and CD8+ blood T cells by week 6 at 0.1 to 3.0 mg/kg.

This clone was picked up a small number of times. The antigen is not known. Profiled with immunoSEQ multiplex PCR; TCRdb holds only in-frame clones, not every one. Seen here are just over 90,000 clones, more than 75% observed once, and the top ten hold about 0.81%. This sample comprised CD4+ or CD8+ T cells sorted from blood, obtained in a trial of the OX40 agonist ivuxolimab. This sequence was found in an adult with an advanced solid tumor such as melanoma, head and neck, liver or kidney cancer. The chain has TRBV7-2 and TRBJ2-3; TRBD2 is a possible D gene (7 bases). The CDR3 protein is CASSLLRGRAGTDTQYF. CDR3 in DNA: TGTGCCAGCAGCTTACTTAGGGGGAGGGCCGGAACAGATACGCAGTATTTT.